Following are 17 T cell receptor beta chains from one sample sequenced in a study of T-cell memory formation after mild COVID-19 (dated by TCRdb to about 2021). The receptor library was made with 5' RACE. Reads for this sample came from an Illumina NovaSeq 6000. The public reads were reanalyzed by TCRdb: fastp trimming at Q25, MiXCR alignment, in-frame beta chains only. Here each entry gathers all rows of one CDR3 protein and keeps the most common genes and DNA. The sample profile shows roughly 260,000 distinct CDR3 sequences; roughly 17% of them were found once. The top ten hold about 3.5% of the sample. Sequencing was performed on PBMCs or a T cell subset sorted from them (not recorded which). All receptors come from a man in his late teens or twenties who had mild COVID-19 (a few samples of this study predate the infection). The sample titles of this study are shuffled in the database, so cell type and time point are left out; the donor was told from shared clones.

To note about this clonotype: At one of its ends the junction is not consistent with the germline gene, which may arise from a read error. CDR3 amino acids: CSVEGDGMNTEAFF. The CDR3 bases are TGCAGCGTAGAAGGGGATGGGATGAACACTGAAGCTTTCTTT. This chain joins TRBV29-1 and TRBJ1-1; D is possibly TRBD1 (5 bases). This CDR3 comprises 14 residues. CDR1 is SQVTM and CDR2 is ANQGSEA in the germline V gene.

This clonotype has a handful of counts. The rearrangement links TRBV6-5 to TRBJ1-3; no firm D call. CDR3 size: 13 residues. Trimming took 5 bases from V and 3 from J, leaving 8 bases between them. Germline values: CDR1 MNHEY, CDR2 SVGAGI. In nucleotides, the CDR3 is TGTGCCAGCAGTACATCGGGTGGAAACACCATATATTTT. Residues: CASSTSGGNTIYF.

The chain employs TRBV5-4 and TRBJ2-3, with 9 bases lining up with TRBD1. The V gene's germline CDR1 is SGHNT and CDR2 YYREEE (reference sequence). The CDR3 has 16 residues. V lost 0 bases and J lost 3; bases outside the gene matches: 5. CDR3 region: CASSLGGQGATDTQYF. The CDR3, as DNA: TGTGCCAGCAGCTTGGGGGGACAGGGCGCAACAGATACGCAGTATTTT.

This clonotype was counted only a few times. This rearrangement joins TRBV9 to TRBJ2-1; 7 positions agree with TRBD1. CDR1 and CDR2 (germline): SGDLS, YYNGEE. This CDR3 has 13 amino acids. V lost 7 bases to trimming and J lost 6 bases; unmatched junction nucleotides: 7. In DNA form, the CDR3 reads TGTGCCAGCCGTAGCCCAGGGGGCAATGAGCAGTTCTTC. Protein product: CASRSPGGNEQFF.

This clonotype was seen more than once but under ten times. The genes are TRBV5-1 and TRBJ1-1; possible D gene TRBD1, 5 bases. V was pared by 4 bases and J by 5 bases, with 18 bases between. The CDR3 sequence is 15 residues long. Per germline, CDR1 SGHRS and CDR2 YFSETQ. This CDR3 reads CASSPGDQVETEAFF. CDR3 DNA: TGCGCCAGCAGCCCGGGGGACCAGGTGGAGACTGAAGCTTTCTTT. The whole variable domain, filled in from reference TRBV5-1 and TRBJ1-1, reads KAGVTQTPRYLIKTRGQQVTLSCSPISGHRSVSWYQQTPGQGLQFLFEYFSETQRNKGNFPGRFSGRQFSNSRSEMNVSTLELGDSALYLCASSPGDQVETEAFFGQGTRLTVV.

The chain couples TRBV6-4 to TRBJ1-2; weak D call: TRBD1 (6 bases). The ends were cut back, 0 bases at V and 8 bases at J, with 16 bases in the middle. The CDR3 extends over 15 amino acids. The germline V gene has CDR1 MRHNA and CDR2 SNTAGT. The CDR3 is CASSDSAGAFWGYTF. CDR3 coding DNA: TGTGCCAGCAGTGACTCGGCAGGGGCTTTCTGGGGCTACACCTTC.

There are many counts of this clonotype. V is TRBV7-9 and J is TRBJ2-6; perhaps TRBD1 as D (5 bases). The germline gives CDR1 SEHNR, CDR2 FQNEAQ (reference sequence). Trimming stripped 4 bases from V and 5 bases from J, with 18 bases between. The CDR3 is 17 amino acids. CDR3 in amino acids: CASSSLDRQGRANVLTF. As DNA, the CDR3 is TGTGCCAGCAGCTCCTTGGATAGGCAGGGTAGGGCCAACGTCCTGACTTTC.

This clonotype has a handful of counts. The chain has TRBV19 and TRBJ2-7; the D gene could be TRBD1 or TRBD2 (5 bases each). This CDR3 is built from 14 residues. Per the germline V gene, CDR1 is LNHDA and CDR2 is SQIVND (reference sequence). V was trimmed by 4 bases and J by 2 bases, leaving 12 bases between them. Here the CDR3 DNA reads TGTGCCAGTAGTACGGGGCCCTGGGCCTACGAGCAGTACTTC. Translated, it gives CASSTGPWAYEQYF.

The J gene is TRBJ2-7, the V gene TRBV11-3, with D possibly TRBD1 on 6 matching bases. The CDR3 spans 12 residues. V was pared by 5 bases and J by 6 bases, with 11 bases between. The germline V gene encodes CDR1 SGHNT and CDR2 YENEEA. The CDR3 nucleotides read TGTGCCAGCAGCCCAGGGGACGGCGAGCAGTACTTC. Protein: CASSPGDGEQYF.

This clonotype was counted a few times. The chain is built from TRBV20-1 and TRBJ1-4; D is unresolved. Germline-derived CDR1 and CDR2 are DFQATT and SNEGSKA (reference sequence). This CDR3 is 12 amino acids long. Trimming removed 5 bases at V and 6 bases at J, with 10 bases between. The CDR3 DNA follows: TGCAGTGCTCGGTTGACCGATGAAAAACTGTTTTTT. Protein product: CSARLTDEKLFF.

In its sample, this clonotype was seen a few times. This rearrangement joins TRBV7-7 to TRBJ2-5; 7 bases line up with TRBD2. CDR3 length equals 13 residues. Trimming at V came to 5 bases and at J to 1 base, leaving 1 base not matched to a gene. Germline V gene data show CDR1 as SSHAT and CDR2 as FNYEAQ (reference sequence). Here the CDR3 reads CASSREAQETQYF. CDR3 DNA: TGTGCCAGCAGCCGGGAGGCCCAAGAGACCCAGTACTTC.

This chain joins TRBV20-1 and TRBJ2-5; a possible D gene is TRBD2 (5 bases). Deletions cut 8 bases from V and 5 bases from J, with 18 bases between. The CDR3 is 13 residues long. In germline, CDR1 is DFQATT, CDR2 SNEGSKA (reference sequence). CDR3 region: CSPRSGRGETQYF. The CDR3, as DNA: TGCAGTCCCCGGAGCGGACGAGGGGAGACCCAGTACTTC.

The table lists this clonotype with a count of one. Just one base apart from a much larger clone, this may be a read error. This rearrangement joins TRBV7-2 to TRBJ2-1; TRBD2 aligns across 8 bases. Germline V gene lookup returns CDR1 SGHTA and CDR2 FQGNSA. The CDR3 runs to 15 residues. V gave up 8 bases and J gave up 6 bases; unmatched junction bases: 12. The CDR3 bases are TGTGCCAGCGCTTCGGGGGGGGCGGCGTGCAATGAGCAGTTCTTC. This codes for CASASGGAACNEQFF.

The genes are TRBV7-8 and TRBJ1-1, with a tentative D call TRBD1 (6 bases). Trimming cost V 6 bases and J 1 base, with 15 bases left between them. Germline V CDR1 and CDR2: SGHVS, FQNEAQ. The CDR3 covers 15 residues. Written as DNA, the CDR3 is TGTGCCAGCAGACAGCCCCGGGACAAGAACACTGAAGCTTTCTTT. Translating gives CASRQPRDKNTEAFF. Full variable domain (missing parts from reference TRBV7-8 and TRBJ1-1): GAGVSQSPRYKVAKRGQDVALRCDPISGHVSLFWYQQALGQGPEFLTYFQNEAQLDKSGLPSDRFFAERPEGSVSTLKIQRTQQEDSAVYLCASRQPRDKNTEAFFGQGTRLTVV.

CDR3 in DNA: TGTGCCACCCGATTCGGGACAGGGAGCAATCAGCCCCAGCATTTT. Translating it yields CATRFGTGSNQPQHF. The V and J genes are TRBV19 and TRBJ1-5; 9 bases agree with TRBD1. Trimming took 10 bases from V and 1 from J; bases not matched to a gene: 8. The CDR3 runs 15 residues. The germline CDR1 and CDR2 sequences are LNHDA and SQIVND (reference sequence).

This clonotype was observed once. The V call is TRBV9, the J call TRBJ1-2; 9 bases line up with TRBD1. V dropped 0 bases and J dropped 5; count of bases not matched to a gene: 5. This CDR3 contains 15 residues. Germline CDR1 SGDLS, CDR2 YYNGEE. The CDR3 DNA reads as TGTGCCAGCAGCGTAGCCGGGGGGACAGGGTATGGCTACACCTTC. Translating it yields CASSVAGGTGYGYTF.

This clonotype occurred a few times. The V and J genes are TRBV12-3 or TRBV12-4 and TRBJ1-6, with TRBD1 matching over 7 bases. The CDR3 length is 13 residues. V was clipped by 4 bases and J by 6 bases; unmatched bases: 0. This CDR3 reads CASSWDSNSPLHF. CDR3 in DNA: TGTGCCAGCAGTTGGGACAGTAATTCACCCCTCCACTTT.